This T cell receptor (beta chain) was identified in a study of cytomegalovirus exposure and HLA in healthy donors. Study findings and constraints: A later analysis reported that several of the most significant clusters appeared to be linked to common viral pathogens, among them Epstein-Barr virus. In a later analysis, a genetic analysis reported fewer productive-TCR N-insertions in an Asian-associated ancestry cluster than the cohort average.

In the case of this clone: What it binds is unknown.

The study ran its PCR with 60 Vbeta and 13 Jbeta primers. The table came from immunoSEQ multiplex PCR; TCRdb's copy has only in-frame clones and leaves some out. The sample records about 150,000 clones, about 74% being singletons. Germline CDR1 is SQVTM and CDR2 is ANQGSEA. V lost 6 bases and J lost 4; bases outside the gene matches: 11. The CDR3 length is 14 residues. V usage is TRBV29-1 and J usage is TRBJ2-7, with 8 bases fitting TRBD1. This receptor was obtained from a woman aged 40 to 50 in good health and CMV-seronegative. Material for sequencing was PBMCs. The CDR3 nucleotides are TGCAGCGTGATCAGGGGGCTCGAGGGATACGAGCAGTACTTC. Encoded protein: CSVIRGLEGYEQYF.